Below, 2 T cell receptor beta chains from the same sample are listed, as sequenced in a study of blood T cell repertoires in COVID-19. TCRdb keeps only in-frame clones here, not all; method: immunoSEQ multiplex PCR. The sample has roughly 260,000 clones, about nine tenths seen once. Source material: peripheral blood. The source of these receptors is a woman between 25 and 40 years old with COVID-19, enrolled during active disease.

This chain connects TRBV27 to TRBJ2-6; no definite D call. With 6 bases removed from V and 2 bases from J, the gap between germline ends came to 8 bases. The length of the CDR3 is 14 residues. In germline, CDR1 is MNHEY, CDR2 SMNVEV (reference sequence). The DNA for the CDR3 is TGTGCCAGCAGACACCAGGCTGGGGCCAACGTCCTGACTTTC. It yields the protein CASRHQAGANVLTF.

This clone was observed a few times. This sample also contains other DNA sequences that code for the same CDR3. This sequence joins TRBV4-1 and TRBJ1-1; no firm D call. Germline V lookup: CDR1 MGHRA, CDR2 YSYEKL. Trimming left V 1 base short and J 8 bases short, with 8 bases between. The CDR3 sequence is 12 residues long. The CDR3 DNA sequence: TGCGCCAGCAGCCAAGGGCCGACAGAAGCTTTCTTT. Its translation is CASSQGPTEAFF.